The entry that follows covers one TCR beta chain sequence. Clones were read by immunoSEQ multiplex PCR, and TCRdb kept only the in-frame ones, dropping some. The repertoire holds about 190,000 clones, about 93% seen once, with about 1.5% in the top ten. These data originate in a study of control samples from healthy donors and cancer patients. CDR1 is LNHDA and CDR2 is SQIVND in the germline V gene (reference sequence). V gave up 9 bases and J gave up 4 bases, with 10 bases separating them. The CDR3 has 12 amino acids. The chain combines TRBV19 with TRBJ1-3; possible D gene TRBD1, 5 bases. The specimen was blood. This receptor was identified in a man aged 18 to 35 in good health. The chain's CDR3 is CASAEGGNTIYF. The CDR3 bases are TGTGCCAGCGCGGAGGGGGGAAACACCATATATTTT.